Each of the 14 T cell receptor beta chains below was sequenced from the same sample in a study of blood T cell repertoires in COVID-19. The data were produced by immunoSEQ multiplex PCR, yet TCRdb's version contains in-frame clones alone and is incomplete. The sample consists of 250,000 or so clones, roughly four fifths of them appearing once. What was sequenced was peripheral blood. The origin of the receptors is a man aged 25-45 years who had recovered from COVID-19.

This chain's CDR3 is CSATATYEQYF. In DNA, the CDR3 is TGCAGTGCGACTGCCACCTACGAGCAGTACTTC. The chain recombines TRBV20-1 with TRBJ2-7, with D uncertain. The CDR3 spans 11 residues. Trimming removed 6 bases from V and 2 bases from J, with 8 bases in between. Germline V gene lookup returns CDR1 DFQATT and CDR2 SNEGSKA (reference sequence).

CDR3 DNA sequence: TGTGCCAGTAGCAAGACAGGGAGAGCTAACTATGGCTACACCTTC. This sequence encodes CASSKTGRANYGYTF. The chain couples TRBV19 to TRBJ1-2; 7 nucleotides match TRBD1. Germline trimming cut 6 bases from V and 0 bases from J; bases unmatched to any gene: 7. There are 15 residues in the CDR3. Germline lookup yields CDR1 LNHDA and CDR2 SQIVND (reference sequence).

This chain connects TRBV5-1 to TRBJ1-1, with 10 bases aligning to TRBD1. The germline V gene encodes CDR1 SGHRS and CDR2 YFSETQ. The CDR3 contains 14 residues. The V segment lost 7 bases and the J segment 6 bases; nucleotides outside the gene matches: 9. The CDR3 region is CASSGTGDISEAFF. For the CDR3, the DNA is TGCGCCAGCTCGGGGACAGGGGATATTTCTGAAGCTTTCTTT.

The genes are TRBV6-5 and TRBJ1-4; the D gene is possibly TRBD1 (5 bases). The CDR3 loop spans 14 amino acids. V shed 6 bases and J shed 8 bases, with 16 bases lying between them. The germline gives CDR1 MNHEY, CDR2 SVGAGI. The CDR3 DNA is TGTGCCAGCAGCCGGGACTACCTTGGGGAAAAACTGTTTTTT. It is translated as CASSRDYLGEKLFF.

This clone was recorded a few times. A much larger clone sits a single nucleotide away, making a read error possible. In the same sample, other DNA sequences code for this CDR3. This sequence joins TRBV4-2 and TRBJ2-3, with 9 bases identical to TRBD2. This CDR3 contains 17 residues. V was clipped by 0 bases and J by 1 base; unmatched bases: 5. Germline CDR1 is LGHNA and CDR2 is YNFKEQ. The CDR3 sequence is CASSQDLGGGGTDTQYF. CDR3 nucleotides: TGTGCCAGCAGCCAAGATTTGGGCGGGGGGGGCACAGATACGCAGTATTTT.

CDR3 sequence reads: CASSRDRGDQPQHF. Here the CDR3 DNA reads TGTGCCAGCAGCCGGGACAGGGGGGATCAGCCCCAGCATTTT. The V call is TRBV21-1, the J call TRBJ1-5; the D segment call TRBD1 is taken from the table without a DNA check. TRBV21-1 corresponds to a pseudogene. The CDR3 loop spans 14 amino acids.

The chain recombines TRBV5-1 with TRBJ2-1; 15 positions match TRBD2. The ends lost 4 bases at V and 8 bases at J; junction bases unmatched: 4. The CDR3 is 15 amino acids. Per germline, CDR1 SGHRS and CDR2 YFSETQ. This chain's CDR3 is CASSPGLAGGYEQFF. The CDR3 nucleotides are TGCGCCAGCAGCCCAGGACTAGCGGGGGGGTATGAGCAGTTCTTC.

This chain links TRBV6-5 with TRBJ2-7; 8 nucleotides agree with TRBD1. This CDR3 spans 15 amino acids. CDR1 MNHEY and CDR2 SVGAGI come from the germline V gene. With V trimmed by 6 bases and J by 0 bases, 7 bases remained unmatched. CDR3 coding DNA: TGTGCCAGCAGCAAATACAGGGGGAGCTCCTACGAGCAGTACGTC. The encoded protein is CASSKYRGSSYEQYV.

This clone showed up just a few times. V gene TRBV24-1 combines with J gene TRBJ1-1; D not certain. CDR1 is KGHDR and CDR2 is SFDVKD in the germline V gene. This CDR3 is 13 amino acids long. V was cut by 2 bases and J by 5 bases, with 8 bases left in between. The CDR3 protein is CATSDSDTTEAFF. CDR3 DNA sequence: TGTGCCACCAGTGATTCTGACACTACTGAAGCTTTCTTT.

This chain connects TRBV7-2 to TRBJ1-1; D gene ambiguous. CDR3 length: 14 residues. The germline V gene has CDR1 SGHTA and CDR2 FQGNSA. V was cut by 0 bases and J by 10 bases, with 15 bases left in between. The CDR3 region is CASSLAFSASRAFF. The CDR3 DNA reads TGTGCCAGCAGCTTAGCGTTTTCCGCGTCGAGAGCTTTCTTT.

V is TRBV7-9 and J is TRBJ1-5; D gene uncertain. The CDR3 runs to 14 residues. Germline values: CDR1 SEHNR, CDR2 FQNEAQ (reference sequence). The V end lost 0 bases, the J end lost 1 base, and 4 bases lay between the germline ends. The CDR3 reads CASSLASSNQPQHF. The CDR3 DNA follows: TGTGCCAGCAGCTTAGCTAGCAGCAATCAGCCCCAGCATTTT.

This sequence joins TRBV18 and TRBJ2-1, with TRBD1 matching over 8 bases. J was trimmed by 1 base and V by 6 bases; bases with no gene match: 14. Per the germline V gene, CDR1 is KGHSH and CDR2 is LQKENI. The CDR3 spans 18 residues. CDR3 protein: CASSRLPQGAGSYNEQFF. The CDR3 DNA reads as TGTGCCAGCTCCCGTTTGCCCCAGGGGGCCGGGTCCTACAATGAGCAGTTCTTC.

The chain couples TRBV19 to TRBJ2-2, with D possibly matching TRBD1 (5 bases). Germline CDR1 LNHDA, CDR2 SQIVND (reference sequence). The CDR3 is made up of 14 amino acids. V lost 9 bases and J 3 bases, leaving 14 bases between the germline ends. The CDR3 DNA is TGTGCCAGCCAACCAGGGATCTACACCGGGGAGCTGTTTTTT. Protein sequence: CASQPGIYTGELFF.

The CDR3 sequence: CATSRDGTGWNTEAFF. CDR3 in DNA: TGTGCCACCAGCAGAGATGGGACAGGATGGAACACTGAAGCTTTCTTT. This chain links TRBV15 with TRBJ1-1, with 8 bases that match TRBD1. Germline V gives CDR1 LNHNV, CDR2 YYDKDF (reference sequence). The CDR3 totals 16 residues. J gave up 1 base and V 0 bases, and 4 bases lay outside the gene matches.